The source of this TCR beta chain is a study of Tregs in tolerant kidney transplant recipients. Remarks on this clone: Its target is unknown.

The protocol was immunoSEQ multiplex PCR, while the TCRdb copy is restricted to in-frame clones and leaves out a portion. This sample has about 31,000 clones, with over 75% found just once. Germline V gene lookup returns CDR1 MNHNY and CDR2 SVGAGI (reference sequence). V gave up 10 bases and J gave up 0 bases, with 15 bases separating them. The CDR3 is 14 amino acids. The specimen sequenced was Tregs from blood cultured with allogeneic cells. This clonotype was obtained from a human donor in good health. This rearrangement joins TRBV6-6 to TRBJ1-1; no clear D. The CDR3 nucleotides read TGTGCCACCAGGCGGTCCGGCATGAACACTGAAGCTTTCTTT. It translates to CATRRSGMNTEAFF.